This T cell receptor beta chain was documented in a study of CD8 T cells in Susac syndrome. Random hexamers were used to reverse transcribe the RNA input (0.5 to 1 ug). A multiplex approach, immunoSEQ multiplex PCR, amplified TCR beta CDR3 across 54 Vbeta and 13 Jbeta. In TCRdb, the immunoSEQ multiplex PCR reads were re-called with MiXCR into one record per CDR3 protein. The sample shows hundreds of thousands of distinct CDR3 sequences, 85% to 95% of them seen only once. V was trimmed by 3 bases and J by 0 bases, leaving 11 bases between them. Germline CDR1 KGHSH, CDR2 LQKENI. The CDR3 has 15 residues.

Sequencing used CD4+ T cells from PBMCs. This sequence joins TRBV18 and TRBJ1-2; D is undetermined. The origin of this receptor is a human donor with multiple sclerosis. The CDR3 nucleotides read TGTGCCAGCTCACCCACTCCGCCACCTAACTATGGCTACACCTTC. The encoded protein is CASSPTPPPNYGYTF. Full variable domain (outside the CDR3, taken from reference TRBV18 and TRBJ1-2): NAGVMQNPRHLVRRRGQEARLRCSPMKGHSHVYWYRQLPEEGLKFMVYLQKENIIDESGMPKERFSAEFPKEGPSILRIQQVVRGDSAAYFCASSPTPPPNYGYTFGSGTRLTVV.